Sequencing of this T cell receptor beta chain was carried out in a study of blood T cell repertoires in COVID-19. Study as a whole: Sites in the United States, Italy and Spain provided acute and convalescent COVID-19 samples.

This clone was recorded only once. Cohorts were based on clinical histories the participants reported. Recovered status in Cohort 3 required two negative PCRs, clearance, or symptom resolution. Measured with immunoSEQ multiplex PCR; TCRdb has only the in-frame clones, and not every one. The sample records 310,000 or so clones, more than 75% being singletons. Material: PBMCs or T cells enriched from blood (not recorded which). This clonotype was sampled from a woman aged 18-30 years who had recovered from COVID-19.

The CDR3 DNA is TGTGCCAGCAGCCGATATCAGGGGGCGGGCTCCTACAATGAGCAGTTCTTC. Protein sequence: CASSRYQGAGSYNEQFF. The J gene is TRBJ2-1, the V gene TRBV11-2; TRBD1 matches at 8 bases. Germline assignment: CDR1 SGHAT and CDR2 FQNNGV. CDR3 length: 17 amino acids. V lost 5 bases to trimming and J lost 0 bases; unmatched junction nucleotides: 9.